This T cell receptor (beta chain) was captured by sequencing in a study of blood T cell repertoires in COVID-19. Sequencing used immunoSEQ multiplex PCR; TCRdb keeps in-frame clones, though not all of them. The sample includes under 70,000 clones, about 90% seen only once; the top ten take approximately 6.6%. V shed 0 bases and J shed 0 bases, with 12 bases lying between them. Germline lookup yields CDR1 MNHNS and CDR2 SASEGT. There are 16 residues in the CDR3. Only one count was recorded for this clone. Sequenced: peripheral blood. The genes are TRBV6-1 and TRBJ2-7; maybe TRBD2 (6 bases). The TCR comes from a woman aged 55-70 years with active or convalescent COVID-19. The CDR3 loop is CASSEARDRHSYEQYF. Written as DNA, the CDR3 is TGTGCCAGCAGTGAAGCGCGGGACCGTCACTCCTACGAGCAGTACTTC.